This is a list of T cell receptor beta chains from one sample in a study of shared clonotypes between healthy human individuals. Sequencing was performed with immunoSEQ multiplex PCR; in TCRdb, only in-frame clones are kept and a portion is missing. The table includes roughly 2.6 million clones, 85% to 95% detected once. The sequencing input was naive CD4+ T cells sorted from blood. These receptors were taken from a man younger than 30 in good health. CDR3s include the opening cysteine and the closing phenylalanine or tryptophan. D genes are given only for firm matches. Clone size is stated in some rows and not others, as once, few, many or a class when expanded.

d_call: -; clone_size: few; v_call: TRBV2; j_call: TRBJ1-5; cdr3_aa: CASSDGQPQHF; cdr3_nt: TGTGCCAGCAGTGATGGTCAGCCCCAGCATTTT
d_call: -; clone_size: -; v_call: TRBV14; j_call: TRBJ2-5; cdr3_aa: CASSQIVGNRETQYF; cdr3_nt: TGTGCCAGCAGCCAAATTGTGGGGAATCGAGAGACCCAGTACTTC
d_call: -; clone_size: -; v_call: TRBV11-2; j_call: TRBJ2-7; cdr3_aa: CASSLSRTYEQYF; cdr3_nt: TGTGCCAGCAGCCTATCCCGCACCTACGAGCAGTACTTC
d_call: -; clone_size: -; v_call: TRBV15; j_call: TRBJ1-5; cdr3_aa: CATSRDLGLSSFQPQHF; cdr3_nt: TGTGCCACCAGCAGAGATCTAGGGCTTTCAAGCTTTCAGCCCCAGCATTTT
d_call: TRBD1; clone_size: -; v_call: TRBV2; j_call: TRBJ1-1; cdr3_aa: CASNRDSGVTEAFF; cdr3_nt: TGTGCCAGCAACAGGGACAGCGGGGTCACTGAAGCTTTCTTT
d_call: -; clone_size: -; v_call: TRBV7-8; j_call: TRBJ1-1; cdr3_aa: CASSPDSLNTEAFF; cdr3_nt: TGTGCCAGCAGCCCCGACAGCCTGAACACTGAAGCTTTCTTT
d_call: TRBD2; clone_size: -; v_call: TRBV5-4; j_call: TRBJ2-5; cdr3_aa: CASSYGTSVSAETQYF; cdr3_nt: TGTGCCAGCAGCTACGGGACTAGCGTTTCAGCAGAGACCCAGTACTTC
d_call: -; clone_size: -; v_call: TRBV5-6; j_call: TRBJ2-5; cdr3_aa: CASSFVPGTKETQYF; cdr3_nt: TGTGCCAGCAGCTTTGTCCCGGGAACCAAAGAGACCCAGTACTTC
d_call: -; clone_size: -; v_call: TRBV19; j_call: TRBJ1-1; cdr3_aa: CASSTGQRMNTEAFF; cdr3_nt: TGTGCCAGTAGTACCGGACAGCGCATGAACACTGAAGCTTTCTTT
d_call: -; clone_size: -; v_call: TRBV19; j_call: TRBJ1-2; cdr3_aa: CASQTIRGGGYTF; cdr3_nt: TGTGCCAGCCAAACGATAAGGGGCGGCGGCTACACCTTC
d_call: -; clone_size: -; v_call: TRBV6-1; j_call: TRBJ2-1; cdr3_aa: CASSDLGLSYNEQFF; cdr3_nt: TGTGCCAGCAGTGATTTGGGCCTCTCCTACAATGAGCAGTTCTTC
d_call: -; clone_size: -; v_call: TRBV7-9; j_call: TRBJ2-7; cdr3_aa: CASSHLSYEQYF; cdr3_nt: TGTGCCAGCAGCCATCTTTCGTACGAGCAGTACTTC
d_call: -; clone_size: -; v_call: TRBV12-5; j_call: TRBJ1-5; cdr3_aa: CASDTDGGGNQPQHF; cdr3_nt: TGTGCTAGTGATACCGACGGGGGAGGCAATCAGCCCCAGCATTTT
d_call: TRBD1; clone_size: -; v_call: TRBV11-2; j_call: TRBJ2-7; cdr3_aa: CASSLPGGGLTYEQYF; cdr3_nt: TGTGCCAGCAGCTTACCAGGGGGCGGTCTCACTTACGAGCAGTACTTC
d_call: -; clone_size: few; v_call: TRBV19; j_call: TRBJ1-2; cdr3_aa: CASANVLAGTGGYTF; cdr3_nt: TGTGCCAGTGCGAACGTACTGGCTGGGACTGGAGGCTACACCTTC
d_call: TRBD1; clone_size: few; v_call: TRBV5-6; j_call: TRBJ1-4; cdr3_aa: CASSPRTGGWEKLFF; cdr3_nt: TGTGCCAGCAGCCCCCGGACAGGGGGCTGGGAAAAACTGTTTTTT
d_call: -; clone_size: once; v_call: TRBV5-4; j_call: TRBJ2-4; cdr3_aa: CASTRGGQKAKNIQYF; cdr3_nt: TGTGCCAGCACCCGCGGAGGACAGAAAGCCAAAAACATTCAGTACTTC
d_call: -; clone_size: -; v_call: TRBV6-6; j_call: TRBJ1-6; cdr3_aa: CASLMRNDNSPLHF; cdr3_nt: TGTGCCAGTCTTATGAGGAATGATAATTCACCCCTCCACTTT
d_call: -; clone_size: -; v_call: TRBV5-1; j_call: TRBJ2-1; cdr3_aa: CASSLERTEQFF; cdr3_nt: TGCGCCAGCAGCTTGGAGCGGACGGAGCAGTTCTTC
d_call: -; clone_size: few; v_call: TRBV6-1; j_call: TRBJ2-2; cdr3_aa: CASSSGNTGELFF; cdr3_nt: TGTGCCAGCAGTTCCGGGAACACCGGGGAGCTGTTTTTT
d_call: -; clone_size: once; v_call: TRBV4-3; j_call: TRBJ1-3; cdr3_aa: CASSPSTASPTIYF; cdr3_nt: TGCGCCAGCAGCCCGTCCACAGCCTCACCTACCATATATTTT
d_call: TRBD2; clone_size: -; v_call: TRBV4-2; j_call: TRBJ2-3; cdr3_aa: CASSQVGVLAGTDTQYF; cdr3_nt: TGTGCCAGCAGCCAAGTAGGGGTCCTAGCGGGAACAGATACGCAGTATTTT
d_call: -; clone_size: -; v_call: TRBV27; j_call: TRBJ1-5; cdr3_aa: CASSLRSGPGQPQHF; cdr3_nt: TGTGCCAGCAGTTTACGGTCAGGGCCCGGCCAGCCCCAGCATTTT
d_call: TRBD1; clone_size: -; v_call: TRBV30; j_call: TRBJ1-1; cdr3_aa: CAWDRVTEAFF; cdr3_nt: TGTGCCTGGGACAGGGTCACTGAAGCTTTCTTT
d_call: -; clone_size: -; v_call: TRBV5-4; j_call: TRBJ2-1; cdr3_aa: CASRDLARKTLYNEQFF; cdr3_nt: TGTGCCAGCAGAGATCTAGCGCGGAAGACATTATACAATGAGCAGTTCTTC
d_call: TRBD1; clone_size: -; v_call: TRBV6-5; j_call: TRBJ1-2; cdr3_aa: CASSTRTGESYGYTF; cdr3_nt: TGTGCCAGCAGTACCCGGACAGGGGAATCCTATGGCTACACCTTC
d_call: -; clone_size: once; v_call: TRBV10-3; j_call: TRBJ1-5; cdr3_aa: CAISEAPREPQHF; cdr3_nt: TGTGCCATCAGTGAAGCCCCAAGGGAGCCCCAGCATTTT
d_call: TRBD1; clone_size: -; v_call: TRBV19; j_call: TRBJ1-2; cdr3_aa: CASSTGTGNLYGYTF; cdr3_nt: TGTGCCAGTAGCACCGGGACAGGGAACCTCTATGGCTACACCTTC
d_call: -; clone_size: -; v_call: TRBV10-3; j_call: TRBJ1-1; cdr3_aa: CAISESVNTEAFF; cdr3_nt: TGTGCTATCAGTGAGTCGGTCAACACTGAAGCTTTCTTT
d_call: -; clone_size: -; v_call: TRBV27; j_call: TRBJ1-1; cdr3_aa: CASMDVDTEAFF; cdr3_nt: TGTGCCAGCATGGATGTCGACACTGAAGCTTTCTTT
d_call: TRBD1; clone_size: -; v_call: TRBV27; j_call: TRBJ2-7; cdr3_aa: CASSLGQGGKQYF; cdr3_nt: TGTGCCAGCAGTTTAGGACAGGGGGGGAAGCAGTACTTC
d_call: TRBD2; clone_size: -; v_call: TRBV30; j_call: TRBJ2-5; cdr3_aa: CAWNTGLAGRAETQYF; cdr3_nt: TGTGCCTGGAATACGGGACTAGCGGGGCGCGCGGAGACCCAGTACTTC
d_call: -; clone_size: -; v_call: TRBV5-1; j_call: TRBJ2-3; cdr3_aa: CASSLSSGGTDTQYF; cdr3_nt: TGCGCCAGCAGCTTGTCCTCAGGGGGCACAGATACGCAGTATTTT
d_call: -; clone_size: -; v_call: TRBV18; j_call: TRBJ2-7; cdr3_aa: CASSPGTQFYEQYF; cdr3_nt: TGTGCCAGCTCACCGGGAACACAATTCTACGAGCAGTACTTC
d_call: -; clone_size: -; v_call: TRBV5-1; j_call: TRBJ1-1; cdr3_aa: CASSLGQGETEAFF; cdr3_nt: TGCGCCAGCAGCTTGGGGCAGGGTGAAACTGAAGCTTTCTTT
d_call: -; clone_size: -; v_call: TRBV5-6; j_call: TRBJ2-1; cdr3_aa: CASSPGDLAYNEQFF; cdr3_nt: TGTGCCAGCAGCCCAGGGGACCTAGCCTACAATGAGCAGTTCTTC
d_call: TRBD2; clone_size: -; v_call: TRBV20-1; j_call: TRBJ2-1; cdr3_aa: CSAQTSSEQFF; cdr3_nt: TGCAGTGCTCAGACTAGCAGTGAGCAGTTCTTC
d_call: -; clone_size: -; v_call: TRBV2; j_call: TRBJ2-5; cdr3_aa: CASSRVYETQYF; cdr3_nt: TGTGCCAGCAGCAGGGTTTACGAGACCCAGTACTTC
d_call: TRBD1; clone_size: -; v_call: TRBV10-3; j_call: TRBJ2-3; cdr3_aa: CATQEGQGPTDTQYF; cdr3_nt: TGTGCCACGCAAGAGGGACAGGGACCCACAGATACGCAGTATTTT
d_call: TRBD1; clone_size: -; v_call: TRBV19; j_call: TRBJ1-3; cdr3_aa: CASSIGGQGGRNTIYF; cdr3_nt: TGTGCCAGTAGTATTGGAGGACAGGGTGGAAGAAACACCATATATTTT
d_call: -; clone_size: once; v_call: TRBV10-3; j_call: TRBJ1-5; cdr3_aa: CAISEGSYGGGQPQHF; cdr3_nt: TGTGCCATCAGTGAGGGGTCGTACGGCGGGGGTCAGCCCCAGCATTTT
d_call: TRBD1; clone_size: -; v_call: TRBV11-2; j_call: TRBJ1-5; cdr3_aa: CASSLDGRGGQPQHF; cdr3_nt: TGTGCCAGCAGCTTAGATGGCAGGGGGGGTCAGCCCCAGCATTTT
d_call: -; clone_size: -; v_call: TRBV7-2; j_call: TRBJ2-3; cdr3_aa: CASSRRTADTQYF; cdr3_nt: TGTGCCAGCAGCCGACGGACAGCAGATACGCAGTATTTT
d_call: -; clone_size: -; v_call: TRBV9; j_call: TRBJ2-6; cdr3_aa: CASSVAGIDSGANVLTF; cdr3_nt: TGTGCCAGCAGCGTAGCAGGGATAGACTCTGGGGCCAACGTCCTGACTTTC
d_call: TRBD1; clone_size: -; v_call: TRBV28; j_call: TRBJ2-7; cdr3_aa: CASSSAWTGYEQYF; cdr3_nt: TGTGCCAGCAGCTCCGCTTGGACAGGCTACGAGCAGTACTTC
d_call: TRBD2; clone_size: -; v_call: TRBV6-5; j_call: TRBJ2-7; cdr3_aa: CASSGGTSGSEQYF; cdr3_nt: TGTGCCAGCAGTGGGGGGACTAGCGGGAGCGAGCAGTACTTC
d_call: -; clone_size: -; v_call: TRBV4-1; j_call: TRBJ2-7; cdr3_aa: CASSPRGPLLEDLYEQYF; cdr3_nt: TGCGCCAGCAGCCCCCGGGGGCCTTTATTGGAGGACCTCTACGAGCAGTACTTC
d_call: -; clone_size: -; v_call: TRBV11-2; j_call: TRBJ1-4; cdr3_aa: CASSPTQVVTNEKLFF; cdr3_nt: TGTGCCAGCAGTCCTACTCAAGTCGTTACTAATGAAAAACTGTTTTTT
d_call: -; clone_size: -; v_call: TRBV28; j_call: TRBJ1-2; cdr3_aa: CASRRTEDYGYTF; cdr3_nt: TGTGCCAGCAGAAGGACAGAAGACTATGGCTACACCTTC
d_call: TRBD1; clone_size: -; v_call: TRBV5-1; j_call: TRBJ1-1; cdr3_aa: CASSYGGTGVFTNTEAFF; cdr3_nt: TGCGCCAGCAGCTATGGTGGGACAGGGGTCTTTACGAACACTGAAGCTTTCTTT
d_call: -; clone_size: once; v_call: TRBV19; j_call: TRBJ1-2; cdr3_aa: CASSMGTGSYGYTF; cdr3_nt: TGTGCCAGTAGTATGGGGACCGGCTCCTATGGCTACACCTTC
d_call: TRBD1; clone_size: once; v_call: TRBV9; j_call: TRBJ1-4; cdr3_aa: CASSTGQTNEKLFF; cdr3_nt: TGTGCCAGCAGCACGGGACAGACAAATGAAAAACTGTTTTTT
d_call: -; clone_size: -; v_call: TRBV7-9; j_call: TRBJ1-1; cdr3_aa: CASSAGRGFNTEAFF; cdr3_nt: TGTGCCAGCAGCGCGGGGAGGGGCTTTAACACTGAAGCTTTCTTT
d_call: TRBD2; clone_size: -; v_call: TRBV2; j_call: TRBJ2-7; cdr3_aa: CASSLSGSEQYF; cdr3_nt: TGTGCCAGCAGTTTAAGCGGGAGCGAGCAGTACTTC
d_call: -; clone_size: -; v_call: TRBV30; j_call: TRBJ2-7; cdr3_aa: CAWRGDSYEQYF; cdr3_nt: TGTGCCTGGAGGGGGGACTCCTACGAGCAGTACTTC
d_call: TRBD1; clone_size: -; v_call: TRBV7-2; j_call: TRBJ2-5; cdr3_aa: CASSLVAGQGGETQYF; cdr3_nt: TGTGCCAGCAGCTTAGTTGCAGGACAGGGCGGGGAGACCCAGTACTTC
d_call: -; clone_size: -; v_call: TRBV27; j_call: TRBJ1-6; cdr3_aa: CASSFSPGPVDSPLHF; cdr3_nt: TGTGCCAGCAGTTTTTCCCCTGGTCCAGTCGATTCACCCCTCCACTTT